Below are 23 T cell receptor beta chains sequenced from a single sample in a study of siplizumab effects on memory and regulatory T cells. Profiling relied on immunoSEQ multiplex PCR, and the TCRdb table lists in-frame clones only, not all of them. Of approximately 50,000 clones in the sample, roughly 93% were seen once. Material for sequencing was CD8+ T cells sorted from blood. The origin of the receptors is a human donor in good health.

A few counts support this clone. This sequence joins TRBV6-8 and TRBJ1-5; D remains unclear. The CDR3 is 13 amino acids. The ends were cut back, 4 bases at V and 4 bases at J, with 8 bases in the middle. Per germline, CDR1 MNHGY and CDR2 SAAAGT. CDR3 in amino acids: CASSSLINQPQHF. The CDR3 region has the DNA TGTGCCAGCAGTTCCCTCATAAATCAGCCCCAGCATTTT.

This clone appeared a few times. This chain uses TRBV2 with TRBJ2-3; no definite D call. The V end lost 1 base, the J end lost 0 bases, and 11 bases lay between the germline ends. There are 16 residues in the CDR3. Germline V gene sequence: CDR1 SNHLY, CDR2 FYNNEI. This CDR3 reads CASSEGPAPSTDTQYF. In DNA, the CDR3 is TGTGCCAGCAGTGAAGGACCAGCCCCAAGCACAGATACGCAGTATTTT.

The V gene is TRBV29-1, the J gene TRBJ2-3, with a weak D call TRBD1 (5 bases). CDR3 size: 14 residues. CDR1 and CDR2 (germline): SQVTM, ANQGSEA. V was shortened by 3 bases and J by 1 base, with 11 bases between the two germline ends. The CDR3 bases are TGCAGCGTTGATCCAGGGTCCCGCACAGATACGCAGTATTTT. It encodes CSVDPGSRTDTQYF.

This clone occurred once. The V and J genes are TRBV27 and TRBJ2-5, with 12 bases identical to TRBD1. The CDR3 is made up of 17 amino acids. Germline CDR1 is MNHEY and CDR2 is SMNVEV (reference sequence). V shed 5 bases and J 1 base; nucleotides not matched to a gene: 8. This chain's CDR3 is CASSPGTGGFTQETQYF. CDR3 in DNA: TGTGCCAGCAGTCCCGGGACAGGGGGCTTCACCCAAGAGACCCAGTACTTC.

The chain links TRBV5-4 to TRBJ2-3; 8 nucleotides agree with TRBD1. There are 15 residues in the CDR3. The ends lost 6 bases at V and 6 bases at J; junction bases unmatched: 12. Per the germline V gene, CDR1 is SGHNT and CDR2 is YYREEE (reference sequence). The CDR3 DNA reads TGTGCCAGCAAAACAGGGACAGGAGGTGTTGATACGCAGTATTTT. It encodes CASKTGTGGVDTQYF.

The rearrangement links TRBV10-3 to TRBJ2-3; TRBD2 matches 13 bases. V shed 10 bases, J shed 6 bases, and the junction held 13 bases outside the gene matches. The CDR3 is 16 residues long. Germline V gene lookup returns CDR1 ENHRY and CDR2 SYGVKD. CDR3 in amino acids: CATGTSGKLFLDTQYF. The CDR3, as DNA: TGTGCCACCGGGACTAGCGGGAAACTTTTTTTGGATACGCAGTATTTT.

The rearrangement joins TRBV11-3 to TRBJ2-2; a possible D gene is TRBD2 (6 bases). Germline loops: CDR1 SGHNT, CDR2 YENEEA. The CDR3 runs to 16 residues. Trimming removed 5 bases at V and 7 bases at J, with 20 bases between. The CDR3 sequence is CASSPRESTTGGELFF. In nucleotides, the CDR3 is TGTGCCAGCAGCCCCCGGGAGTCAACCACCGGCGGGGAGCTGTTTTTT.

This clone occurred once. The genes are TRBV6-1 and TRBJ1-5; the D is unclear. CDR3 length equals 14 residues. Trimming pared 7 bases from V and 1 base from J, leaving 11 bases between. The germline gives CDR1 MNHNS, CDR2 SASEGT. DNA of the CDR3: TGTGCCAGCAACCAACAGACAAGCAATCAGCCCCAGCATTTT. It is translated as CASNQQTSNQPQHF.

The rearrangement uses TRBV7-9 and TRBJ2-7, with D unresolved. Trimming removed 6 bases at V and 3 bases at J, with 9 bases between. Per the germline V gene, CDR1 is SEHNR and CDR2 is FQNEAQ (reference sequence). CDR3 length: 12 amino acids. This chain's CDR3 is CASSTANYEQYF. The CDR3 coding sequence is TGTGCCAGCAGTACAGCAAACTACGAGCAGTACTTC.

The J gene is TRBJ2-3, the V gene TRBV9, with D possibly called TRBD1 or TRBD2 (6 bases each). Trimming took off 10 bases at V and 0 bases at J, with 21 bases between the two ends. Germline assignment: CDR1 SGDLS and CDR2 YYNGEE. CDR3 size: 16 residues. In nucleotides, the CDR3 is TGTGCCTCAGCCGGGGGCAGAAACCCTAGCACAGATACGCAGTATTTT. This codes for CASAGGRNPSTDTQYF.

The chain combines TRBV29-1 with TRBJ1-6, with a tentative D call TRBD1 (6 bases). The CDR3 is 13 residues long. Per germline, CDR1 SQVTM and CDR2 ANQGSEA. The ends were cut back, 3 bases at V and 9 bases at J, with 12 bases in the middle. In DNA form, the CDR3 reads TGCAGCGTTGACGAGGGGGAAGGTTCACCCCTCCACTTT. Translation gives CSVDEGEGSPLHF.

The chain employs TRBV7-9 and TRBJ2-1, with D perhaps matching TRBD1 (6 bases). V gave up 2 bases and J gave up 8 bases, with 19 bases separating them. The CDR3 is made up of 16 amino acids. The germline gives CDR1 SEHNR, CDR2 FQNEAQ (reference sequence). CDR3 protein: CASSLKRQAPNDEQFF. The CDR3 DNA reads TGTGCCAGCAGCTTAAAGAGACAGGCTCCCAACGATGAGCAGTTCTTC.

This clone was detected only once. CDR3 sequence reads: CASSAPSEGRPYEQYF. The CDR3 nucleotides read TGTGCCAGCAGCGCCCCTTCGGAAGGCCGCCCCTACGAGCAGTACTTC. This rearrangement joins TRBV9 to TRBJ2-7; D is ambiguous. With 3 bases removed from V and 2 bases from J, the gap between germline ends came to 18 bases. Germline CDR1 SGDLS, CDR2 YYNGEE. CDR3 length equals 16 residues. Using reference TRBV9 and TRBJ2-7 for the parts outside the CDR3, the full variable domain is DSGVTQTPKHLITATGQRVTLRCSPRSGDLSVYWYQQSLDQGLQFLIQYYNGEERAKGNILERFSAQQFPDLHSELNLSSLELGDSALYFCASSAPSEGRPYEQYFGPGTRLTVT.

The chain is built from TRBV27 and TRBJ2-1; D possibly corresponds to TRBD1 (5 bases). Between the trimmed V and J ends, which lost 0 bases and 2 bases, there was a span of 11 bases. This CDR3 has 16 residues. Per germline, CDR1 MNHEY and CDR2 SMNVEV (reference sequence). As DNA, the CDR3 is TGTGCCAGCAGTTTATCCGACAGTCTGCCCTACAATGAGCAGTTCTTC. It is translated as CASSLSDSLPYNEQFF.

This clone appeared once. J is TRBJ2-7 and V is TRBV6-6; D is undetermined. The V end lost 2 bases, the J end lost 0 bases, and 5 bases lay between the germline ends. This CDR3 is built from 13 residues. Germline V gene data show CDR1 as MNHNY and CDR2 as SVGAGI (reference sequence). For the CDR3, the DNA is TGTGCCAGCAGTTACACAGTCTCCTACGAGCAGTACTTC. As protein: CASSYTVSYEQYF.

In the case of this clone: A read error may account for a junction end that differs from germline. Different DNA sequences within this sample yield the same CDR3. The chain has TRBV4-1 and TRBJ2-7, with TRBD2 matching 11 bases. CDR1 and CDR2 (germline): MGHRA, YSYEKL. CDR3 length: 15 amino acids. CDR3 in amino acids: CASSQPGLADYEQYF. The CDR3 DNA reads TGCGCTAGCAGCCAACCGGGACTAGCGGACTACGAGCAGTACTTC.

This clone was counted a few times. The chain joins TRBV7-8 to TRBJ2-7, with D maybe TRBD1 (5 bases). This CDR3 region has 16 residues. V was pared by 0 bases and J by 3 bases, with 15 bases between. The V gene's germline CDR1 is SGHVS and CDR2 FQNEAQ. The CDR3 DNA is TGTGCCAGCAGCTTAGCGTTGGGGCAGGGATACTACGAGCAGTACTTC. This codes for CASSLALGQGYYEQYF.

This chain connects TRBV27 to TRBJ2-1; tentatively, D is TRBD2 (7 bases). V was shortened by 5 bases and J by 15 bases, with 14 bases between the two germline ends. The CDR3 consists of 11 residues. CDR1 MNHEY and CDR2 SMNVEV come from the germline V gene (reference sequence). CDR3 loop: CASSPGGPGFF. The CDR3 DNA sequence: TGTGCCAGCAGTCCCGGGGGGCCCGGGTTCTTC.

The chain employs TRBV28 and TRBJ2-2; no clear D gene. The CDR3 is made up of 13 amino acids. The germline V and J ends were trimmed by 4 bases and 7 bases, with 10 bases remaining between them. CDR1 and CDR2 (germline): MDHEN, SYDVKM. The CDR3 loop is CASSSGSHGELFF. In DNA form, the CDR3 reads TGTGCCAGCAGTTCAGGTAGTCACGGGGAGCTGTTTTTT.

The gene calls are TRBV7-9 and TRBJ2-3, with D possibly being TRBD2 (6 bases). CDR3 length equals 16 residues. CDR1 is SEHNR, CDR2 FQNEAQ, per germline (reference sequence). Trimming took 11 bases from V and 0 from J, leaving 21 bases between them. This CDR3 reads CAHAGVAEISTDTQYF. The CDR3 DNA reads TGTGCCCACGCGGGCGTAGCGGAAATTAGCACAGATACGCAGTATTTT. The variable domain in full, completed from reference TRBV7-9 and TRBJ2-3, reads DTGVSQNPRHKITKRGQNVTFRCDPISEHNRLYWYRQTLGQGPEFLTYFQNEAQLEKSRLLSDRFSAERPKGSFSTLEIQRTEQGDSAMYLCAHAGVAEISTDTQYFGPGTRLTVL.

The chain carries TRBV28 and TRBJ2-7, with 10 bases lining up with TRBD1. Trimming cost V 7 bases and J 6 bases; bases outside gene matches: 9. This CDR3 has 14 residues. Germline values: CDR1 MDHEN, CDR2 SYDVKM. The CDR3 nucleotides read TGTGCCAGCACCTACGGGACAGGGGTAGGCGAGCAGTACTTC. Translating gives CASTYGTGVGEQYF.

This sequence joins TRBV7-9 and TRBJ2-1; perhaps TRBD1 as D (6 bases). Trimming removed 2 bases at V and 6 bases at J, with 14 bases between. CDR3 length: 15 amino acids. Germline V gene lookup returns CDR1 SEHNR and CDR2 FQNEAQ (reference sequence). As DNA, the CDR3 is TGTGCCAGCAGCTTATCACTCCTAGGGGGCAATGAGCAGTTCTTC. Translation: CASSLSLLGGNEQFF.

The CDR3: CASSRAEQETQYF. DNA of the CDR3: TGTGCCAGCAGCAGGGCAGAGCAAGAGACCCAGTACTTC. The chain is built from TRBV5-4 and TRBJ2-5, with no clear D. The CDR3 loop spans 13 amino acids. Trimming left V 4 bases short and J 2 bases short, with 9 bases between. In germline, CDR1 is SGHNT, CDR2 YYREEE (reference sequence).